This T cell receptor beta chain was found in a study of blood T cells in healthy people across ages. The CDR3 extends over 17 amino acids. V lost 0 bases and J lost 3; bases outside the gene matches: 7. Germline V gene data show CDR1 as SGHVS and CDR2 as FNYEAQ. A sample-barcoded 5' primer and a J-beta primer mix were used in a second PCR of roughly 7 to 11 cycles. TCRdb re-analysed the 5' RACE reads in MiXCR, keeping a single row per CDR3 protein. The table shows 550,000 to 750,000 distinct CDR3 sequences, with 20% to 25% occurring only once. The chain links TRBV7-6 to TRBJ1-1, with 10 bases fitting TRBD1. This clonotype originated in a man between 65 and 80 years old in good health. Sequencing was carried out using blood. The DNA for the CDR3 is TGTGCCAGCAGCTTAGCACAATCCGGGACAGGGGACACTGAAGCTTTCTTT. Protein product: CASSLAQSGTGDTEAFF.